This TCR beta chain was identified in a study of identical twins. Study-wide results and limits: Insertions were reduced in abundant cord blood beta clonotypes but not in memory repertoires.

The V and J ends lost 5 bases and 5 bases respectively, with 12 bases between them. This CDR3 region has 13 residues. TCRdb analysed the 5' RACE reads with MiXCR anew, one entry per CDR3 protein. The sample comprises hundreds of thousands of distinct CDR3 sequences, about 20% of which are singletons, and over 10% rests with the top ten. Details on this clonotype: The antigen remains unidentified.

The sample was also reused in another study, on T cells expressing NK-cell markers. This second study notes: Out of eight donors sequenced, seven tested HCMV-seropositive and the remaining one seronegative.

The material sequenced was PBMCs. The source of this sequence is a woman between 18 and 29 years old in good health. The V and J genes are TRBV12-3 or TRBV12-4 and TRBJ2-5, with a tentative D call TRBD2 (7 bases). In DNA, the CDR3 is TGTGCCAGCAGTGGGGGGGACATGGAGACCCAGTACTTC. It yields the protein CASSGGDMETQYF.